Listed here are 29 T cell receptor beta chains from one sample, sequenced in a study of blood T cell repertoires in COVID-19. Data came from immunoSEQ multiplex PCR; TCRdb stores just in-frame clones and leaves some out. The sample consists of approximately 300,000 clones, around 82% of them appearing once. The sequenced sample was peripheral blood. These receptors originate from a woman between 45 and 65 years old with acute or convalescent COVID-19.

This clone has more than one count but fewer than ten. The rearrangement links TRBV21-1 to TRBJ2-7; the table's D call TRBD1 went unverified against the DNA. TRBV21-1 is termed a pseudogene. The CDR3 consists of 14 residues. The CDR3 spells CASAKFSTSYEQYF. The CDR3 DNA reads TGTGCCAGCGCCAAGTTCAGTACCTCCTACGAGCAGTACTTC.

The chain joins TRBV6-5 to TRBJ2-1; 8 positions match TRBD1. V lost 6 bases and J lost 5; bases outside the gene matches: 9. Per the germline V gene, CDR1 is MNHEY and CDR2 is SVGAGI. This CDR3 is built from 15 residues. DNA for the CDR3: TGTGCCAGCAGATCCGACAGGGGCATCCACAATGAGCAGTTCTTC. Translation: CASRSDRGIHNEQFF.

The rearrangement links TRBV29-1 to TRBJ2-1, with 11 bases lining up with TRBD2. V lost 1 base to trimming and J lost 3 bases; unmatched junction nucleotides: 2. Per the germline V gene, CDR1 is SQVTM and CDR2 is ANQGSEA. The CDR3 extends over 15 amino acids. In DNA, the CDR3 is TGCAGCGTTGAAGGAGGGACTAGCGGCTACAATGAGCAGTTCTTC. The encoded protein is CSVEGGTSGYNEQFF.

The chain joins TRBV4-1 to TRBJ1-3; D unresolved. The CDR3 runs to 14 residues. Germline CDR1 is MGHRA and CDR2 is YSYEKL. Trimming took off 0 bases at V and 0 bases at J, with 3 bases between the two ends. CDR3 DNA: TGCGCCAGCAGCCAAGACAGCTCTGGAAACACCATATATTTT. This codes for CASSQDSSGNTIYF.

This clone occurred a few times. This chain uses TRBV4-1 with TRBJ2-1, with TRBD2 identical over 14 bases. The ends lost 0 bases at V and 6 bases at J; junction bases unmatched: 7. Germline assignment: CDR1 MGHRA and CDR2 YSYEKL. The CDR3 runs to 18 residues. The CDR3 coding sequence is TGCGCCAGCAGCCAAGAAATCCTCGGGACTAGCGGGAGCAATGAGCAGTTCTTC. It encodes CASSQEILGTSGSNEQFF.

The rearrangement uses TRBV7-2 and TRBJ2-5; 8 bases agree with TRBD1. V gave up 1 base and J gave up 5 bases; unmatched junction bases: 6. Germline lookup yields CDR1 SGHTA and CDR2 FQGNSA. The CDR3 consists of 15 residues. As DNA, the CDR3 is TGTGCCAGCAGCTTAGTGTTTCAGGGGGCGGAGACCCAGTACTTC. The encoded protein is CASSLVFQGAETQYF.

This chain links TRBV30 with TRBJ2-7; TRBD1 matches at 8 bases. Trimming at V came to 2 bases and at J to 2 bases, leaving 5 bases not matched to a gene. CDR3 length: 14 amino acids. Germline lookup yields CDR1 GTSNPN and CDR2 SVGIG (reference sequence). The CDR3 is CAWSFPDRAYEQYF. The CDR3 region has the DNA TGTGCCTGGAGTTTCCCGGACAGGGCCTACGAGCAGTACTTC.

This chain links TRBV5-5 with TRBJ2-6; D is undetermined. Trimming pared 0 bases from V and 0 bases from J, leaving 7 bases between. The CDR3 is made up of 16 amino acids. Germline V gene data show CDR1 as SGHKS and CDR2 as YYEKEE (reference sequence). CDR3 region: CASSLDGTSGANVLTF. In nucleotides, the CDR3 is TGTGCCAGCAGCTTGGATGGCACCTCTGGGGCCAACGTCCTGACTTTC.

V and J are TRBV11-3 and TRBJ2-1, with 11 nucleotides matching TRBD1. The CDR3 covers 15 residues. V dropped 5 bases and J dropped 6; count of bases not matched to a gene: 6. Per germline, CDR1 SGHNT and CDR2 YENEEA. In DNA form, the CDR3 reads TGTGCCAGCAGCAAAACCGGGACAGGGGGCAATGAGCAGTTCTTC. Translated, it gives CASSKTGTGGNEQFF.

The V gene is TRBV4-2, the J gene TRBJ2-4, with a possible D match to TRBD2 (6 bases). V lost 5 bases and J lost 8, with 19 bases in between. The CDR3 has 15 amino acids. Germline V gene sequence: CDR1 LGHNA, CDR2 YNFKEQ. CDR3 in amino acids: CASSERLSGGDIQYF. The CDR3 DNA sequence: TGTGCCAGCAGCGAAAGACTAAGCGGCGGGGACATTCAGTACTTC.

CDR3 residues: CASSSGEAGANVLTF. CDR3 coding DNA: TGTGCCAGCAGCTCTGGAGAGGCTGGGGCCAACGTCCTGACTTTC. The rearrangement links TRBV28 to TRBJ2-6; D not certain. V lost 6 bases, J lost 2 bases, and 11 bases lay in between. The germline gives CDR1 MDHEN, CDR2 SYDVKM. The CDR3 length is 15 residues.

The V gene is TRBV25-1, the J gene TRBJ2-6, with D possibly matching TRBD1 (6 bases). The CDR3 consists of 18 residues. Germline CDR1 and CDR2: MGHDK and SYGVNS. With 4 bases removed from V and 2 bases from J, the gap between germline ends came to 18 bases. The DNA of the CDR3 is TGTGCCAGCAGTGCTCCAACAGGGATGGGTACTGGGGCCAACGTCCTGACTTTC. Its translation: CASSAPTGMGTGANVLTF. Full variable domain (missing parts from reference TRBV25-1 and TRBJ2-6): EADIYQTPRYLVIGTGKKITLECSQTMGHDKMYWYQQDPGMELHLIHYSYGVNSTEKGDLSSESTVSRIRTEHFPLTLESARPSHTSQYLCASSAPTGMGTGANVLTFGAGSRLTVL.

This clone was seen only once. The chain recombines TRBV2 with TRBJ1-2; 8 nucleotides match TRBD1. The trim removed 8 bases at V and 3 bases at J, leaving 2 bases unmatched. CDR3 size: 12 residues. The germline CDR1 and CDR2 sequences are SNHLY and FYNNEI. Written as DNA, the CDR3 is TGTGCCAGCCACAGGGGGGACTATGGCTACACCTTC. Its translation is CASHRGDYGYTF.

A few counts support this clone. CDR3 amino acids: CASSTGMTNEKLFF. CDR3 DNA sequence: TGTGCCAGCAGTACAGGGATGACTAATGAAAAACTGTTTTTT. This chain joins TRBV27 and TRBJ1-4, with D perhaps TRBD1 (6 bases). Trimming cost V 5 bases and J 2 bases, with 9 bases left between them. Germline loops: CDR1 MNHEY, CDR2 SMNVEV (reference sequence). The CDR3 runs to 14 residues.

This clone appeared a few times. V is TRBV29-1 and J is TRBJ1-1, with D possibly TRBD1 on 6 matching bases. The CDR3 sequence is 13 residues long. V was trimmed by 5 bases and J by 2 bases, leaving 12 bases between them. Germline assignment: CDR1 SQVTM and CDR2 ANQGSEA. The CDR3 coding sequence is TGCAGCGTTATTACAGGGACAAACACTGAAGCTTTCTTT. Its translation: CSVITGTNTEAFF.

This sequence joins TRBV6-5 and TRBJ1-2; maybe TRBD1 (5 bases). Trimming left V 10 bases short and J 2 bases short, with 17 bases between. CDR3 size: 14 residues. Germline V CDR1 and CDR2: MNHEY, SVGAGI. DNA of the CDR3: TGTGCCACCCGACTCGGAGGGGACAACTATGGCTACACCTTC. Its translation is CATRLGGDNYGYTF.

This chain links TRBV25-1 with TRBJ1-6; tentative D call: TRBD1 (6 bases). Looked up from germline, CDR1 is MGHDK and CDR2 is SYGVNS. The CDR3 has 15 amino acids. Trimming took off 7 bases at V and 0 bases at J, with 10 bases between the two ends. CDR3 coding DNA: TGTGCCAGCACCACGGACAGCTCCTATAATTCACCCCTCCACTTT. Translation gives CASTTDSSYNSPLHF. Full variable domain (rest looked up from reference TRBV25-1 and TRBJ1-6): EADIYQTPRYLVIGTGKKITLECSQTMGHDKMYWYQQDPGMELHLIHYSYGVNSTEKGDLSSESTVSRIRTEHFPLTLESARPSHTSQYLCASTTDSSYNSPLHFGNGTRLTVT.

The chain combines TRBV5-1 with TRBJ1-2; perhaps TRBD1 as D (6 bases). Germline V lookup: CDR1 SGHRS, CDR2 YFSETQ. V shed 3 bases and J shed 8 bases, with 14 bases lying between them. The CDR3 is 13 residues long. CDR3 coding DNA: TGCGCCAGCAGCTCACAGGGCGTGTACGGCTACACCTTC. Translated, it gives CASSSQGVYGYTF. The variable domain in full, completed from reference TRBV5-1 and TRBJ1-2, reads KAGVTQTPRYLIKTRGQQVTLSCSPISGHRSVSWYQQTPGQGLQFLFEYFSETQRNKGNFPGRFSGRQFSNSRSEMNVSTLELGDSALYLCASSSQGVYGYTFGSGTRLTVV.

The chain employs TRBV10-3 and TRBJ1-2; maybe TRBD1 (6 bases). CDR1 ENHRY and CDR2 SYGVKD come from the germline V gene. This CDR3 spans 15 amino acids. Trimming removed 3 bases from V and 2 bases from J, with 13 bases in between. The CDR3 region has the DNA TGTGCCATCAGTGACGGGGGGCAGGGGAACTATGGCTACACCTTC. It specifies CAISDGGQGNYGYTF.

As regards this clone: This specimen includes other DNA sequences encoding the same CDR3. DNA for the CDR3: TGCGCCAGCAGCTTGGGGACAGGGGGAGAGACCCAGTACTTC. It specifies CASSLGTGGETQYF. The chain employs TRBV5-1 and TRBJ2-5; TRBD1 agrees at 10 bases. The CDR3 is 14 residues long. The germline gives CDR1 SGHRS, CDR2 YFSETQ. V lost 0 bases, J lost 4 bases, and 0 bases stayed unmatched.

The chain joins TRBV29-1 to TRBJ2-2, with D uncertain. This CDR3 spans 14 amino acids. The germline CDR1 and CDR2 sequences are SQVTM and ANQGSEA. V was cut by 4 bases and J by 0 bases, with 9 bases left in between. Written as DNA, the CDR3 is TGCAGCGTTGTGGTGACACCGAACACCGGGGAGCTGTTTTTT. Translated: CSVVVTPNTGELFF.

The chain couples TRBV7-9 to TRBJ1-3; 8 bases are shared with TRBD1. V was pared by 0 bases and J by 4 bases, with 2 bases of the junction left unmatched. This CDR3 has 15 amino acids. Germline assignment: CDR1 SEHNR and CDR2 FQNEAQ (reference sequence). The CDR3 DNA sequence: TGTGCCAGCAGCTTAGCTCAGGGGGCAGGAAACACCATATATTTT. Translating gives CASSLAQGAGNTIYF.

The CDR3 nucleotides read TGTGCCAGCAGCCTTGACAGGTACTCCTACGAGCAGTACTTC. Its translation is CASSLDRYSYEQYF. V usage is TRBV7-2 and J usage is TRBJ2-7, with D maybe TRBD1 (6 bases). The V end lost 5 bases, the J end lost 0 bases, and 11 bases lay between the germline ends. The CDR3 runs 14 residues. Looked up from germline, CDR1 is SGHTA and CDR2 is FQGNSA.

The CDR3 bases are TGTGCCATCAGTGGACAGGGTCCAATGAACACTGAAGCTTTCTTT. Translating it yields CAISGQGPMNTEAFF. This chain links TRBV10-3 with TRBJ1-1; 7 bases are shared with TRBD1. The CDR3 length is 15 residues. CDR1 and CDR2 from the germline V gene are ENHRY and SYGVKD. V shed 4 bases, J shed 0 bases, and the junction held 5 bases outside the gene matches.

The rearrangement links TRBV29-1 to TRBJ2-3, with no clear D. This CDR3 spans 10 amino acids. Trimming shortened V by 5 bases and J by 4 bases, and 4 bases separated the two germline ends. Looked up from germline, CDR1 is SQVTM and CDR2 is ANQGSEA. DNA of the CDR3: TGCAGCGTTCTAGCAGATACGCAGTATTTT. Translation: CSVLADTQYF.

This clone occurred a few times. CDR3 residues: CSASYGLDATGELFF. The CDR3 region has the DNA TGCAGTGCTAGTTATGGACTAGATGCCACCGGGGAGCTGTTTTTT. V and J are TRBV20-1 and TRBJ2-2, with 7 positions matching TRBD2. Germline CDR1 and CDR2: DFQATT and SNEGSKA (reference sequence). Trimming at V came to 3 bases and at J to 4 bases, leaving 8 bases not matched to a gene. The CDR3 extends over 15 amino acids.

The chain carries TRBV7-2 and TRBJ2-2, with 14 bases matching TRBD2. The ends lost 5 bases at V and 1 base at J; junction bases unmatched: 0. There are 16 residues in the CDR3. Germline V gives CDR1 SGHTA, CDR2 FQGNSA. The CDR3 spells CASSGLAGGNTGELFF. CDR3 bases: TGTGCCAGCAGCGGACTAGCGGGAGGGAACACCGGGGAGCTGTTTTTT.

V gene TRBV21-1 combines with J gene TRBJ1-5; the table's D call, TRBD1, was not checked against the DNA. TRBV21-1 corresponds to a pseudogene. The CDR3 extends over 15 amino acids. The DNA for the CDR3 is TGTGCCAGCAGCAAAGAGGGGAACAGCAATCAGCCCCAGCATTTT. Its translation: CASSKEGNSNQPQHF.

J is TRBJ1-2 and V is TRBV28; D gene uncertain. The germline V and J ends were trimmed by 7 bases and 6 bases, with 18 bases remaining between them. Germline CDR1 reads MDHEN; CDR2 reads SYDVKM. The CDR3 runs to 14 residues. The CDR3 here is CASTPPAGLHGYTF. The CDR3 nucleotides are TGTGCCAGCACCCCCCCGGCAGGCCTCCATGGCTACACCTTC.